This TCR beta chain emerged from a study of T-cell reconstitution after alpha-beta-depleted transplantation in children. As it was prepared, the TCRbeta library received unique molecular identifiers. Each CDR3 protein is one row after TCRdb ran MiXCR on the PCR reads. The sample has approximately 350,000 distinct CDR3 sequences; over 9% are singletons. The starting material was PBMCs from the stem cell graft donor, obtained from the stem cell graft. The TCR comes from a human donor who donated a stem cell graft to a child with acute lymphoblastic leukemia.

In DNA, the CDR3 is TGTGCCAGCAGGTCACTCCAGGGAGCAGAGTATGGCTACACCTTC. It encodes CASRSLQGAEYGYTF. The V and J genes are TRBV7-2 and TRBJ1-2; D may be TRBD1 (5 bases). Trimming stripped 6 bases from V and 5 bases from J, with 19 bases between. The CDR3 length is 15 residues. CDR1 SGHTA and CDR2 FQGNSA come from the germline V gene.